This section outlines one T cell receptor (beta chain) sequence together with its context. The record originates from a study of CD8 T cells in Susac syndrome. Study as a whole: At blood draw, Susac syndrome patients were therapy-naive, on corticosteroids, or on intravenous immunoglobulin alone.

When the RNA was reverse transcribed, random hexamers were used with an input of roughly 0.45 to 1 ug. MiXCR, run by TCRdb on the immunoSEQ multiplex PCR reads, gives a single entry per CDR3 protein. This sample has 84,000 or so distinct CDR3 sequences, with about 95% found just once. Per the germline V gene, CDR1 is LGHNT and CDR2 is FRNRAP. Trimming removed 2 bases at V and 7 bases at J, with 6 bases between. The CDR3 has 12 amino acids. The clonotype was recovered from a human donor with Susac syndrome. Material: CD8+ T cells from PBMCs. The rearrangement joins TRBV12-5 to TRBJ2-1, with unresolved D. Written as DNA, the CDR3 is TGTGCTAGTGGTTTGAGTAGGAATGAGCAGTTCTTC. Translation gives CASGLSRNEQFF.